Each of the 9 T cell receptor beta chains below was sequenced from the same sample in a study of regulatory T cells in long-lasting Graves disease. Building the TCR beta libraries relied on iRepertoire HTBI primers, and CDR3 regions underwent Arm-PCR. TCRdb reanalysed the multiplex PCR reads using MiXCR and keeps one entry per CDR3 protein. Of fewer than 450,000 distinct CDR3 sequences listed, around 21% are singletons. Time point noted: persistent/refractory GD, antithyroid drugs over 5 years with positive TRAb. Preparation of the TCR library used RNA extracted from PBMCs. The sequencing used peripheral blood mononuclear cells (PBMCs), collected when the disease was refractory, from a patient treated with antithyroid drugs. These receptors originate from a female donor with Graves disease.

At least ten counts were recorded for this clonotype. The chain uses TRBV28 and TRBJ1-1; 7 bases align to TRBD1. This CDR3 has 14 residues. Germline CDR1 and CDR2: MDHEN and SYDVKM. V lost 4 bases, J lost 4 bases, and 6 bases stayed unmatched. As DNA, the CDR3 is TGTGCCAGCAGTTCACCTCCAGGGGGCACTGAAGCTTTCTTT. This translates into CASSSPPGGTEAFF.

The rearrangement joins TRBV4-3 to TRBJ2-7, with 7 bases matching TRBD2. In germline, CDR1 is LGHNA, CDR2 YSLEER. V trimming: 1 base; J trimming: 2 bases; junction bases outside the gene matches: 8. This CDR3 contains 16 residues. The DNA of the CDR3 is TGCGCCAGCAGCCAAGGGGGGGGAGTGAATCCCTACGAGCAGTACTTC. This translates into CASSQGGGVNPYEQYF.

V gene TRBV2 combines with J gene TRBJ2-3; D is unclear. V was shortened by 4 bases and J by 4 bases, with 3 bases between the two germline ends. Germline V gives CDR1 SNHLY, CDR2 FYNNEI. The CDR3 extends over 11 amino acids. In DNA, the CDR3 is TGTGCCAGCAGTGTGTCAGATACGCAGTATTTT. It codes for CASSVSDTQYF. The entire variable domain, with the rest obtained from reference TRBV2 and TRBJ2-3, is as follows: EPEVTQTPSHQVTQMGQEVILRCVPISNHLYFYWYRQILGQKVEFLVSFYNNEISEKSEIFDDQFSVERPDGSNFTLKIRSTKLEDSAMYFCASSVSDTQYFGPGTRLTVL.

J is TRBJ2-2 and V is TRBV28; possible D gene TRBD2, 6 bases. Germline V gives CDR1 MDHEN, CDR2 SYDVKM. The CDR3 consists of 14 residues. Trimming took off 2 bases at V and 7 bases at J, with 11 bases between the two ends. CDR3 amino acids: CASSLRRDNGELFF. The DNA of the CDR3 is TGTGCCAGCAGTTTAAGGCGGGATAACGGGGAGCTGTTTTTT.

This clonotype was seen repeatedly, ten times or more. One end of the junction does not line up with germline, which may come from a read error. The chain joins TRBV7-2 to TRBJ1-5, with a tentative D call TRBD1 (5 bases). CDR3 length: 15 residues. In germline, CDR1 is SGHTA, CDR2 FQGNSA. CDR3 nucleotide sequence: TGTGCCAGCAGTTTAGACAGCCTTAGCAATCAGCCCCAGCATTTT. Its translation: CASSLDSLSNQPQHF.

This clonotype was found many times. The chain combines TRBV28 with TRBJ1-2; unclear D gene. The CDR3 consists of 18 residues. V was cut by 2 bases and J by 0 bases, with 19 bases left in between. Germline-derived CDR1 and CDR2 are MDHEN and SYDVKM. The CDR3 DNA follows: TGTGCCAGCAGTTTAATATCCCCCCCGCTAGAAGCTAACTATGGCTACACCTTC. Its translation is CASSLISPPLEANYGYTF.

This clonotype was recorded many times. This sequence joins TRBV28 and TRBJ1-6; D is ambiguous. The V end was cut by 6 bases, the J end by 2 bases, with 17 bases between. CDR1 and CDR2 (germline): MDHEN, SYDVKM. The CDR3 is 17 residues long. The CDR3: CASSSIFQDPYNSPLHF. Here the CDR3 DNA reads TGTGCCAGCAGCTCAATTTTCCAGGATCCCTATAATTCACCCCTCCACTTT.

The chain links TRBV6-1 to TRBJ2-3, with unresolved D. The ends were cut back, 4 bases at V and 6 bases at J, with 14 bases in the middle. The CDR3 sequence is 14 residues long. The germline gives CDR1 MNHNS, CDR2 SASEGT. The CDR3 coding sequence is TGTGCCAGCAGTGTCTCAATAGGCGATGATACGCAGTATTTT. This sequence encodes CASSVSIGDDTQYF.

This chain's CDR3 is CASSGDRGYGYTF. As DNA, the CDR3 is TGTGCCAGCAGCGGGGACAGGGGGTATGGCTACACCTTC. The chain joins TRBV9 to TRBJ1-2; TRBD1 matches at 11 bases. CDR1 is SGDLS, CDR2 YYNGEE, per germline. This CDR3 has 13 residues. The V and J ends lost 3 bases and 5 bases, in that order; junction bases with no gene match: 0.